Listed below are T cell receptor beta chains from one sample, sequenced in a study of T cell responses to AZD1222 COVID-19 vaccine. Data came from immunoSEQ multiplex PCR; TCRdb stores just in-frame clones and leaves some out. The repertoire consists of over 150,000 clones, with over 75% occurring once and the leading ten covering 4.3%. The material sequenced was peripheral blood, taken 28 days after the second AZD1222 dose. The receptors come from an adult who received the AZD1222 COVID-19 vaccine. Each CDR3 is given with its conserved first and last residue. The D gene is left open where the match is weak.

V gene,J gene,D gene,CDR3 DNA,CDR3 protein
TRBV7-8,TRBJ1-5,TRBD1,TGTGCCAGCAGCGAGGGACAGGCCCTCCATCAGCCCCAGCATTTT,CASSEGQALHQPQHF
TRBV30,TRBJ2-7,TRBD1,TGTGCCTGGAATCCAGGGACAGGGACCTACGAGCAGTACTTC,CAWNPGTGTYEQYF
TRBV5-1,TRBJ1-1,NA,TGCGCCTCACGCGGCCAGATGAACACTGAAGCTTTCTTT,CASRGQMNTEAFF
TRBV19,TRBJ2-2,TRBD1,TGTGCCAGTAGGGACAGGGGGGACACCGGGGAGCTGTTTTTT,CASRDRGDTGELFF
TRBV10-3,TRBJ1-5,NA,TGTGCCATCAGTCCCGACAGCTCCACTTGGAGCAATCAGCCCCAGCATTTT,CAISPDSSTWSNQPQHF
TRBV7-7,TRBJ2-3,TRBD1,TGTGCTAGCAGCTTAGGTCGGACAGGCCTCACAGATACGCAGTATTTT,CASSLGRTGLTDTQYF
TRBV5-1,TRBJ1-2,NA,TGCGCCAGCAGCTTGGACAGGGCGAGGCCCTATGGCTACACCTTC,CASSLDRARPYGYTF
TRBV3-1/TRBV3-2,TRBJ1-4,NA,TGTGCCAGCAGCCAAGTATTCGATGGCGAAAAACTGTTTTTT,CASSQVFDGEKLFF
TRBV5-5,TRBJ1-3,NA,TGTGCCAGCAGCCTAGGCAGGGACACCATATATTTT,CASSLGRDTIYF
TRBV7-7,TRBJ2-5,NA,TGTGCCAGCAGCCCCCGGTCCATGCAAGAGACCCAGTACTTC,CASSPRSMQETQYF
TRBV7-9,TRBJ2-7,NA,TGTGCCAGCAGCTACTGGCAAGGGGCCTCCTACGAGCAGTACTTC,CASSYWQGASYEQYF
TRBV4-1,TRBJ2-1,NA,TGCGCCAGCAGCCAAGGGACGCGGGAGCAGTTCTTC,CASSQGTREQFF
TRBV5-4,TRBJ2-2,NA,TGTGCCAGCAGCTTGGCTCAGGGTACCGGGGAGCTGTTTTTT,CASSLAQGTGELFF
TRBV5-1,TRBJ2-7,NA,TGCGCCAGCAGCTTGGGACAGAAGCGGGTTAATATCGAGCAGTACTTC,CASSLGQKRVNIEQYF
TRBV4-3,TRBJ2-2,NA,TGCGCCAGCAGCCCAAAGACGGGGGTGAACACCGGGGAGCTGTTTTTT,CASSPKTGVNTGELFF
TRBV3-1/TRBV3-2,TRBJ2-6,NA,TGTGCCAGCAGCATAAGCAGGGCCGGGGCCAACGTCCTGACTTTC,CASSISRAGANVLTF
TRBV5-1,TRBJ1-1,NA,TGCGCCAGCAGCTTGGTGCCAGGGAACACTGAAGCTTTCTTT,CASSLVPGNTEAFF
TRBV5-6,TRBJ2-7,NA,TGTGCCAGCAGCCTTGGATGGGTCGGATACTACGAGCAGTACTTC,CASSLGWVGYYEQYF